This T cell receptor beta chain derives from a study of metastatic and nonmetastatic thyroid tumors. Looking at the study overall: Where malignant and benign thyroid patients were concerned, repertoires were compared across blood and tumor or nodule tissue.

The length of the CDR3 is 14 residues. The ends were cut back, 0 bases at V and 2 bases at J, with 7 bases in the middle. CDR1 SGDLS and CDR2 YYNGEE come from the germline V gene. Authors' analysis steps: Clinicopathological groups differed in CDR3, with these differences serving to build a distant-metastasis classifier for papillary thyroid cancer. From the PCR reads, TCRdb re-called clones with MiXCR. V and J calls and clone size were set by TCRdb, not the authors. The table shows some 84,000 clones, with approximately 9% occurring only once. The sample holds a few counts of this clone. Every patient was untreated before thyroid surgery.

Material: blood. The V gene is TRBV9, the J gene TRBJ2-3; D is unresolved. This receptor was identified in a female donor with papillary thyroid cancer or a benign thyroid nodule (not recorded which). Some clones in this sample may be carry-over from other donors' samples. CDR3 region: CASSVVGSTDTQYF. Here the CDR3 DNA reads TGTGCCAGCAGCGTAGTTGGCTCCACAGATACGCAGTATTTT. Full variable domain (outside the CDR3, taken from reference TRBV9 and TRBJ2-3): DSGVTQTPKHLITATGQRVTLRCSPRSGDLSVYWYQQSLDQGLQFLIQYYNGEERAKGNILERFSAQQFPDLHSELNLSSLELGDSALYFCASSVVGSTDTQYFGPGTRLTVL.